This TCR beta chain was sequenced during a study of shared clonotypes between healthy human individuals. CDR3 size: 14 residues. Germline V gene data show CDR1 as SGHNT and CDR2 as YYREEE (reference sequence). Losses at the gene ends were 4 bases for V and 2 bases for J; bases not matched to a gene: 2. Some clones are missing from TCRdb's copy, which holds only in-frame ones; the method was immunoSEQ multiplex PCR. The top ten clones hold 0.1% to 0.15% of a sample with about 2 million clones, 95% of them seen once. This sequence originates from a man younger than 35 in good health. Material for sequencing was naive CD4+ T cells sorted from blood. The subset: CD45RA+ positively selected. V and J are TRBV5-4 and TRBJ2-7; 11 bases are shared with TRBD2. The CDR3 sequence: CASSGSGGAYEQYF. The CDR3 region has the DNA TGTGCCAGCAGCGGTAGCGGGGGGGCCTACGAGCAGTACTTC.